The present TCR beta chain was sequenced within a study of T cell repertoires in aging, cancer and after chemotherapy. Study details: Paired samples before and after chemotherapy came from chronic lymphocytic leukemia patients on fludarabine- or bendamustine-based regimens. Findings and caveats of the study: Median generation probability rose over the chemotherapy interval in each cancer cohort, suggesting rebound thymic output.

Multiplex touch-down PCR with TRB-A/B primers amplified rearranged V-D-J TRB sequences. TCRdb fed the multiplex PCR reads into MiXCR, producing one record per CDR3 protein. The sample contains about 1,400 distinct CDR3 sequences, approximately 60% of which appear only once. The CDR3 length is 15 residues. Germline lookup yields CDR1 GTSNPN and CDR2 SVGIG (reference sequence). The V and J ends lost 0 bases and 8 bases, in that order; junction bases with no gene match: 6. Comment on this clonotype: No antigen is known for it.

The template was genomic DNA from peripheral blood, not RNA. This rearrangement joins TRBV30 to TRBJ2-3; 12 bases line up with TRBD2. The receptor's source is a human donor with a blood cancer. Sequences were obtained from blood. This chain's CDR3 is CAWSVPSGRAATQYF. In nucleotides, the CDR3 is TGTGCCTGGAGTGTGCCTAGCGGGAGGGCCGCTACGCAGTATTTT.